Presented here are 32 T cell receptor beta chains from one specimen sequenced in a study of blood T cell repertoires in COVID-19 (dated by TCRdb to the early 2020s). Libraries were built with the immunoSEQ multiplex PCR assay. TCRdb's version of the immuneACCESS table is confined to in-frame rearrangements and falls short of the full clone set. An unresolved V gene accounts for under half of the shortfall where checked; the remainder is of unknown origin. Present in this sample are tens of thousands of clones, around three quarters of which were seen just once. Jointly, the top ten make up approximately 27% of the sample. Sequenced: peripheral blood. The receptors were sampled from a woman aged 80 or older with active or convalescent COVID-19.

The chain is built from TRBV18 and TRBJ2-7; D remains ambiguous. The germline V gene has CDR1 KGHSH and CDR2 LQKENI. The V gene lost 3 bases and the J gene lost 0 bases, with 12 bases spanning the gap. The CDR3 loop spans 15 amino acids. CDR3 sequence (DNA): TGTGCCAGCTCACCTTGGAGTACCGACTCCTACGAGCAGTACTTC. This encodes CASSPWSTDSYEQYF.

V and J are TRBV7-9 and TRBJ2-5, with 9 bases lining up with TRBD1. J lost 2 bases, V lost 0 bases, and 4 bases had no gene match. The CDR3 totals 16 residues. Germline V gives CDR1 SEHNR, CDR2 FQNEAQ (reference sequence). The DNA for the CDR3 is TGTGCCAGCAGCTTAGCAATGACAGGGGGGCAAGAGACCCAGTACTTC. Translated, it gives CASSLAMTGGQETQYF.

The rearrangement links TRBV9 to TRBJ1-1, with 8 bases identical to TRBD1. Germline V gene data show CDR1 as SGDLS and CDR2 as YYNGEE. The CDR3 sequence is 16 residues long. V lost 3 bases, J lost 1 base, and 8 bases stayed unmatched. In DNA, the CDR3 is TGTGCCAGCAGCGCCGGGACAGGACGAGGGAACACTGAAGCTTTCTTT. Protein: CASSAGTGRGNTEAFF. The full variable domain, rest sourced from reference TRBV9 and TRBJ1-1, is DSGVTQTPKHLITATGQRVTLRCSPRSGDLSVYWYQQSLDQGLQFLIQYYNGEERAKGNILERFSAQQFPDLHSELNLSSLELGDSALYFCASSAGTGRGNTEAFFGQGTRLTVV.

This sequence joins TRBV19 and TRBJ2-3; 7 bases align to TRBD1. Trimming took 4 bases from V and 1 from J; bases not matched to a gene: 17. The CDR3 loop spans 19 amino acids. Germline CDR1 LNHDA, CDR2 SQIVND (reference sequence). DNA of the CDR3: TGTGCCAGTAGTAAGGCACGAACACCCCACGACAGGGGCACAGATACGCAGTATTTT. Encoded protein: CASSKARTPHDRGTDTQYF.

Worth noting for this clone: The same CDR3 also results from other DNA sequences found in this sample. The chain recombines TRBV7-2 with TRBJ1-4, with 10 bases lining up with TRBD1. Germline V lookup: CDR1 SGHTA, CDR2 FQGNSA. V was pared by 3 bases and J by 8 bases, with 3 bases of the junction left unmatched. The CDR3 totals 14 residues. CDR3 loop: CASSFGTGDEKLFF. In nucleotides, the CDR3 is TGTGCCAGCAGCTTCGGGACAGGGGACGAAAAACTGTTTTTT.

Written as DNA, the CDR3 is TGTGCCAGCAGCTTAGGGTGGGAACAGGGTCAGCCCCAGCATTTT. Its protein is CASSLGWEQGQPQHF. The chain has TRBV7-2 and TRBJ1-5, with TRBD1 as a possible D gene (6 bases). Trimming took off 1 base at V and 6 bases at J, with 13 bases between the two ends. CDR1 is SGHTA and CDR2 is FQGNSA in the germline V gene. This CDR3 has 15 amino acids.

In this sample, this clone turned up once. The CDR3 sequence: CASSEGSSGGANTGELFF. CDR3 sequence (DNA): TGCGCCAGCAGTGAGGGGAGTAGCGGGGGGGCGAACACCGGGGAGCTGTTTTTT. The rearrangement joins TRBV23-1 to TRBJ2-2, with 11 bases fitting TRBD2. TRBV23-1 is labeled an ORF, and its function is uncertain. There are 18 residues in the CDR3. V gave up 5 bases and J gave up 0 bases; unmatched junction bases: 8.

CDR3 region: CASSLGMTAEENTIYF. CDR3 sequence (DNA): TGTGCCAGCAGCTTGGGGATGACAGCTGAAGAAAACACCATATATTTT. The chain carries TRBV5-6 and TRBJ1-3; D is perhaps TRBD1 (5 bases). This CDR3 contains 16 residues. V lost 0 bases to trimming and J lost 6 bases, with 16 bases between them. Germline CDR1 SGHDT, CDR2 YYEEEE.

The sample holds a few counts of this clone. The rearrangement uses TRBV7-9 and TRBJ2-3; no clear D. The CDR3 has 15 amino acids. Per the germline V gene, CDR1 is SEHNR and CDR2 is FQNEAQ (reference sequence). Trimming removed 1 base at V and 4 bases at J, with 12 bases between. The CDR3 is CASSLVRQPADTQYF. DNA of the CDR3: TGTGCCAGCAGCTTAGTGCGGCAACCTGCAGATACGCAGTATTTT.

This clone came up a few times. The chain couples TRBV3-1 (or the pseudogene TRBV3-2) to TRBJ2-7; 9 bases align to TRBD1. V was pared by 4 bases and J by 7 bases, with 8 bases of the junction left unmatched. The CDR3 loop spans 14 amino acids. Germline V gives CDR1 LGHDT, CDR2 YNNKEL (reference sequence). The CDR3 region is CASSPGQGLTEQYF. The CDR3 nucleotides are TGTGCCAGCAGCCCTGGACAGGGGTTAACAGAGCAGTACTTC.

The chain combines TRBV11-2 with TRBJ2-5; 14 bases map to TRBD2. The CDR3 covers 17 residues. V gave up 5 bases and J gave up 1 base; unmatched junction bases: 6. Looked up from germline, CDR1 is SGHAT and CDR2 is FQNNGV. In DNA, the CDR3 is TGTGCCAGCAGCAAAGGGACTAGCGGGGGTTCCCAAGAGACCCAGTACTTC. Its protein product is CASSKGTSGGSQETQYF.

The chain employs TRBV7-9 and TRBJ2-1; D possibly corresponds to TRBD2 (6 bases). Germline assignment: CDR1 SEHNR and CDR2 FQNEAQ (reference sequence). Trimming removed 1 base at V and 7 bases at J, with 8 bases between. The length of the CDR3 is 13 residues. CDR3 region: CASSLGSGNEQFF. CDR3 nucleotides: TGTGCCAGCAGCTTAGGGAGCGGGAATGAGCAGTTCTTC.

CDR3 protein: CASSLSGNNEQFF. DNA for the CDR3: TGTGCCAGCAGCTTAAGCGGCAACAATGAGCAGTTCTTC. The V gene is TRBV11-3, the J gene TRBJ2-1; a weak D match, TRBD2 (5 bases). Per germline, CDR1 SGHNT and CDR2 YENEEA. This CDR3 has 13 amino acids. V was clipped by 2 bases and J by 5 bases, with 7 bases between them.

This chain joins TRBV30 and TRBJ1-1; no clear D gene. CDR3 length: 11 amino acids. The germline gives CDR1 GTSNPN, CDR2 SVGIG (reference sequence). Trimming left V 4 bases short and J 6 bases short, with 9 bases between. The CDR3 nucleotides read TGTGCCTGGACACTGGGCCCTGAAGCTTTCTTT. Translating gives CAWTLGPEAFF.

This clone was detected only once. This chain links TRBV6-5 with TRBJ1-1; 9 nucleotides match TRBD1. CDR1 MNHEY and CDR2 SVGAGI come from the germline V gene. The V and J ends lost 6 bases and 4 bases, in that order; junction bases with no gene match: 9. The CDR3 has 15 residues. The CDR3 spells CASRRTGEEGTEAFF. DNA of the CDR3: TGTGCCAGCAGGAGGACAGGGGAGGAGGGCACTGAAGCTTTCTTT.

The gene calls are TRBV28 and TRBJ1-5, with a possible D match to TRBD1 (6 bases). The V end lost 9 bases, the J end lost 2 bases, and 17 bases lay between the germline ends. Germline CDR1 and CDR2: MDHEN and SYDVKM. This CDR3 is 15 amino acids long. CDR3 residues: CASSKPGAGNQPQHF. The CDR3 DNA reads TGTGCCAGTAGTAAACCAGGGGCGGGCAATCAGCCCCAGCATTTT.

The chain combines TRBV11-1 with TRBJ1-1, with a tentative D call TRBD1 (6 bases). Germline V gives CDR1 SGHAT, CDR2 FQDESV (reference sequence). V dropped 6 bases and J dropped 0 bases, with 11 bases sitting between them. This CDR3 has 14 residues. The CDR3 DNA is TGTGCCAGCAGTTGGGACAAGCTGAACACTGAAGCTTTCTTT. This encodes CASSWDKLNTEAFF.

CDR3 sequence: CATSDPTGVPEKLFF. The CDR3 nucleotides are TGTGCCACCAGTGACCCGACAGGGGTCCCTGAAAAACTGTTTTTT. The chain employs TRBV24-1 and TRBJ1-4, with TRBD1 matching over 8 bases. With V trimmed by 4 bases and J by 7 bases, 7 bases remained unmatched. The CDR3 consists of 15 residues. CDR1 and CDR2 (germline): KGHDR, SFDVKD.

The CDR3 is CASSSVAGDPTDTQYF. The CDR3 DNA reads as TGTGCCAGCAGCTCGGTAGCGGGGGACCCCACAGATACGCAGTATTTT. V gene TRBV5-8 combines with J gene TRBJ2-3, with 9 bases identical to TRBD2. V was pared by 3 bases and J by 2 bases, with 7 bases of the junction left unmatched. This CDR3 spans 16 amino acids. The germline gives CDR1 SGHTS, CDR2 YDEGEE.

The chain uses TRBV4-3 and TRBJ1-6; 7 bases align to TRBD1. V shed 2 bases, J shed 9 bases, and the junction held 13 bases outside the gene matches. Germline assignment: CDR1 LGHNA and CDR2 YSLEER. The length of the CDR3 is 17 residues. The CDR3 nucleotides read TGCGCCAGCAGCCAAAAATTCGGACAGGCGTTTATTTCACCCCTCCACTTT. Protein sequence: CASSQKFGQAFISPLHF.

The chain employs TRBV27 and TRBJ2-1; TRBD2 matches at 11 bases. CDR1 and CDR2 (germline): MNHEY, SMNVEV (reference sequence). J gave up 6 bases and V 5 bases, and 12 bases lay outside the gene matches. CDR3 size: 17 residues. CDR3 DNA: TGTGCCAGCAGTCCCCGCCCCGGGACTAGCGGACGCAATGAGCAGTTCTTC. Translated, it gives CASSPRPGTSGRNEQFF.

The V gene is TRBV12-3 or TRBV12-4, the J gene TRBJ1-2, with 10 bases aligning to TRBD1. With V trimmed by 1 base and J by 8 bases, 1 base remained unmatched. This CDR3 is built from 13 residues. Written as DNA, the CDR3 is TGTGCCAGCAGTTTAGGGACAGGGGGAGGCTACACCTTC. This encodes CASSLGTGGGYTF.

The rearrangement joins TRBV24-1 to TRBJ2-2; D perhaps matches TRBD1 (6 bases). V gave up 4 bases and J gave up 2 bases, with 13 bases separating them. Germline-derived CDR1 and CDR2 are KGHDR and SFDVKD. CDR3 length: 16 residues. The CDR3 sequence: CATSETRGLNTGELFF. CDR3 DNA sequence: TGTGCCACCAGTGAAACCAGGGGTCTCAACACCGGGGAGCTGTTTTTT.

This clone was seen a single time. The chain links TRBV30 to TRBJ1-2; 9 bases map to TRBD1. The V and J ends lost 6 bases and 4 bases, in that order; junction bases with no gene match: 15. The germline V gene encodes CDR1 GTSNPN and CDR2 SVGIG (reference sequence). CDR3 length: 16 amino acids. The CDR3: CACTGGTGPSIYGYTF. The CDR3 nucleotides read TGTGCCTGTACGGGCGGGACAGGGCCGTCTATCTATGGCTACACCTTC.

The rearrangement links TRBV11-3 to TRBJ2-1; 10 bases fit TRBD2. Germline CDR1 reads SGHNT; CDR2 reads YENEEA. Losses at the gene ends were 5 bases for V and 9 bases for J; bases not matched to a gene: 7. The CDR3 is made up of 14 amino acids. The CDR3 spells CASSLGLAKSEQFF. The CDR3 nucleotides are TGTGCCAGCAGCCTGGGACTAGCGAAGTCTGAGCAGTTCTTC.

The chain uses TRBV2 and TRBJ1-2; possibly TRBD1 for D (5 bases). The CDR3 length is 12 residues. The germline gives CDR1 SNHLY, CDR2 FYNNEI. The V and J ends lost 7 bases and 4 bases respectively, with 10 bases between them. CDR3 bases: TGTGCCAGCACTTTTGACAGCTATGGCTACACCTTC. Protein: CASTFDSYGYTF.

The genes are TRBV7-2 and TRBJ1-2, with a possible D match to TRBD1 (6 bases). The germline gives CDR1 SGHTA, CDR2 FQGNSA. V shed 0 bases and J shed 2 bases, with 13 bases lying between them. This CDR3 contains 16 residues. CDR3 protein: CASSLAGGGLNYGYTF. In DNA form, the CDR3 reads TGTGCCAGCAGCTTAGCGGGGGGGGGCCTGAACTATGGCTACACCTTC.

Only one count was recorded for this clone. The V gene is TRBV19, the J gene TRBJ1-1, with D possibly being TRBD1 (5 bases). Germline CDR1 and CDR2: LNHDA and SQIVND (reference sequence). CDR3 length: 14 amino acids. With 2 bases removed from V and 4 bases from J, the gap between germline ends came to 11 bases. CDR3 sequence reads: CASSITGGGTEAFF. CDR3 nucleotide sequence: TGTGCCAGTAGTATAACGGGCGGGGGCACTGAAGCTTTCTTT.

This chain connects TRBV19 to TRBJ1-1; D remains ambiguous. The V end lost 7 bases, the J end lost 5 bases, and 11 bases lay between the germline ends. Germline values: CDR1 LNHDA, CDR2 SQIVND (reference sequence). CDR3 length: 12 residues. The CDR3 sequence is CASTFGVTEAFF. The CDR3 DNA reads TGTGCCAGTACCTTCGGGGTGACTGAAGCTTTCTTT.

CDR3 in DNA: TGTGCCAGCAGTTTAGTGAGGGTAAGGGACAGGGGGAATACTGAAGCTTTCTTT. Amino acid sequence: CASSLVRVRDRGNTEAFF. This chain uses TRBV28 with TRBJ1-1; 11 nucleotides agree with TRBD1. Looked up from germline, CDR1 is MDHEN and CDR2 is SYDVKM. The junction had 13 bases not matched to a gene; V was cut back by 2 bases and J by 5 bases. The CDR3 runs to 18 residues.

For this clone: Mismatch with germline at one junction end may stem from a read error. The chain recombines TRBV20-1 with TRBJ2-5; D is ambiguous. Germline V gene sequence: CDR1 DFQATT, CDR2 SNEGSKA (reference sequence). CDR3 length: 11 residues. CDR3 coding DNA: TGCAGTGGTACAGTTCAAGAGACCCAGCACTTC. It specifies CSGTVQETQHF.

The CDR3 spells CASLGDHGYTF. For the CDR3, the DNA is TGTGCCAGCTTAGGGGATCATGGCTACACCTTC. The chain employs TRBV27 and TRBJ1-2, with D possibly TRBD1 on 5 matching bases. The CDR3 length is 11 residues. The V gene's germline CDR1 is MNHEY and CDR2 SMNVEV (reference sequence). V lost 8 bases to trimming and J lost 6 bases, with 10 bases between them.